This paragraph covers one T cell receptor (beta chain) sequence. There is no known antigen for this receptor. Within one base of it there is no much larger clone, and no base qualities were kept. This sample stems from a study of shared clonotypes between healthy human individuals (dated by TCRdb to the early 2020s). Looking at the study overall: The cohort included three men and a couple of women between 18 and 49 years of age. For each donor, CD4 naive and CD4 memory were each run on three plates, CD8 naive on two plates, and CD8 memory on one plate. Between about 0.94 and 10 billion PBMCs per donor were obtained by leukapheresis. To estimate repertoire size and how much clonotypes are shared between individuals, the study performed deep sequencing of blood TCR repertoires from a few healthy adults. Libraries were prepared and TCR repertoires were sequenced by different laboratories using diverse techniques, in order to increase sequencing depth and limit assay-specific biases. The study at large found these results: Pairwise subsampling indicated that sequencing depth was expected to affect the degree of clonotype sharing among donors. When a handful of donors were compared, the shared fraction of clonotypes was roughly 5% for naive CD4, approximately 3.3% for naive CD8, 2.3% for memory CD4, and 0.35% to 0.4% for memory CD8. Because the study included a small number of donors, the genetic and exposure-history diversity represented was limited. Only blood was sampled, and tissue TCR repertoires likely differ from those in blood. Incomplete sequencing was indicated by rarefaction of sorted-subset datasets, despite the large sequencing depth. Naive subsets generally had larger estimated clonotype richness than memory subsets. Compared with non-shared clonotypes, the clonotypes found in all four sorted-subset donors had higher generation probabilities.

CD8 naive samples were CD45RO-negative cells positively selected for CCR7, giving a CD45RA+CCR7+ population that excluded TemRA cells. Healthy HIV-negative adults with no recently reported acute infections or vaccinations were included as donors. Every donor was a Caucasian adult residing in Nashville, Tennessee, USA. Blood was obtained by leukapheresis, after which PBMCs were separated by Ficoll-Histopaque density gradient centrifugation and cryopreserved in liquid nitrogen vapor phase. Analytical flow cytometry was used to check the purity and quantity of every magnetically sorted T cell population. Genomic DNA was isolated from each sorted fraction and quantified by UV absorbance on a Nanodrop 2000c. Using the deep immunoSEQ assay, multiplex PCR amplified TCR CDR3 regions from genomic DNA. Genomic DNA extracted from each cell subset was distributed evenly over all wells of several immunoSEQ 96-well plates, and each plate served as one replicate. For sorted subsets, around 200 ng genomic DNA, equal to 25,000 to 35,000 T cell genomes, was loaded into each replicate PCR. The purified libraries were quantified using a Qubit 3.0 fluorometer, sized with a Bioanalyzer 2100, and then quantified again using the KAPA Library Quantification kit. Every immunoSEQ 96-well plate was sequenced on a dedicated single-read 150-cycle Illumina NextSeq 550 flow cell. The authors processed their data as follows. Because only junctional sequences without quality scores were contained in the immunoSEQ output, filtering matching that applied to full-length reads could not be performed. Sequences were annotated with PyIR, a Python wrapper for IgBLAST v1.9, using IMGT germline references to assign V/J genes and CDR3. Reads were removed for weak V/J assignments (E-value above 1e-6), missing CDR3, stop codons, out-of-frame junctions, or ambiguous translated residues. V3J clonotypes were defined as sequences sharing an identical inferred V gene, J gene, and CDR3 amino acid sequence. The percentage overlap between two repertoires was calculated by dividing the number of shared unique clonotypes by the size of the smaller repertoire. Richness of each repertoire was evaluated using RTK rarefaction, the Chao1 estimator, and Recon v2.1 estimates of unobserved clonotypes. OLGA was used to compute generation probabilities for all TCRbeta clonotypes that the gDNA method yielded from a handful of donors. The table comes from immuneACCESS by way of TCRdb, which keeps in-frame sequences with V and J called. Part of the clones is missing from these tables; in studies checked, under half for an unresolved V gene and the rest for unknown reasons. The DNA gave D and trimming, while V, J and clone size come from that table. This sample is represented by about 820,000 clones; 85% to 95% of them were singletons. Under 30% of the sample lies in the top ten.

V is shortened by 0 bases, J by 3 bases, and the region joining them spans 12 bases. CDR1 and CDR2 are drawn from the germline V gene: SGDLS, YYNGEE. Its CDR3 holds 15 amino acids, cysteine through phenylalanine. The retained sequence is limited to the CDR3, 45 bases, with the frame set at the first base. This receptor was obtained from a man in his thirties or forties in good health. Sequenced input: naive CD8+ T cells sorted from blood. The cell subset or site label for this specimen denotes: CD45RA+CCR7+. In this chain, TRBV9 is recombined with TRBJ2-5; a tentative D call is TRBD1 (6 bases match). In nucleotide form, the sequence is TGTGCCAGCAGCGTAGCGTCCAGGGGAGAAGAGACCCAGTACTTC. Its protein is CASSVASRGEETQYF.